Below are 31 T cell receptor beta chains sequenced from a single sample in a study of T cells in tuberculosis. Generated by immunoSEQ multiplex PCR, the TCRdb table keeps only in-frame clones and is missing some. The sample includes over 35,000 clones, nearly 97% of them seen just once. The sequenced sample consisted of PBMCs. These receptors all come from a donor between 10 and 35 years old with latent tuberculosis or without tuberculosis infection.

This sequence joins TRBV4-1 and TRBJ2-5; TRBD2 matches at 13 bases. V shed 4 bases, J shed 6 bases, and the junction held 14 bases outside the gene matches. CDR1 and CDR2 from the germline V gene are MGHRA and YSYEKL. This CDR3 contains 18 residues. CDR3 in DNA: TGCGCCAGCAGCCCAAAGCAACTAGCGGGGGGGCCGGCGAAGACCCAGTACTTC. This codes for CASSPKQLAGGPAKTQYF.

The chain carries TRBV4-3 and TRBJ1-5, with TRBD1 matching over 8 bases. CDR1 and CDR2 from the germline V gene are LGHNA and YSLEER. Trimming removed 4 bases from V and 7 bases from J; junction bases left unmatched: 12. CDR3 length equals 16 residues. CDR3 protein: CASSPWRWTGSQPQHF. The CDR3 DNA sequence: TGCGCCAGCAGCCCTTGGCGGTGGACAGGGAGCCAGCCCCAGCATTTT.

The rearrangement links TRBV2 to TRBJ2-7, with 12 bases identical to TRBD2. The CDR3 sequence is 14 residues long. In germline, CDR1 is SNHLY, CDR2 FYNNEI. V dropped 4 bases and J dropped 5; count of bases not matched to a gene: 3. CDR3 loop: CASSALAGGDEQYF. CDR3 DNA: TGTGCCAGCAGTGCACTAGCGGGGGGCGACGAGCAGTACTTC.

V is TRBV28 and J is TRBJ1-1; 7 nucleotides align to TRBD1. The trim removed 5 bases at V and 1 base at J, leaving 7 bases unmatched. The CDR3 totals 15 residues. Germline loops: CDR1 MDHEN, CDR2 SYDVKM. CDR3 region: CASSDRDPRNTEAFF. CDR3 sequence (DNA): TGTGCCAGCAGTGACAGGGATCCGAGGAACACTGAAGCTTTCTTT.

V gene TRBV30 combines with J gene TRBJ2-1; possible D gene TRBD2, 5 bases. Trimming pared 4 bases from V and 4 bases from J, leaving 17 bases between. CDR3 length: 15 amino acids. Germline V gene sequence: CDR1 GTSNPN, CDR2 SVGIG (reference sequence). This chain's CDR3 is CAWIGGASRYNEQFF. CDR3 in DNA: TGTGCCTGGATTGGAGGAGCTAGCAGATACAATGAGCAGTTCTTC.

The chain carries TRBV4-1 and TRBJ1-1, with D unresolved. V was cut by 0 bases and J by 5 bases, with 16 bases left in between. Germline V gives CDR1 MGHRA, CDR2 YSYEKL. CDR3 length: 16 residues. CDR3 coding DNA: TGCGCCAGCAGCCAAGAGGCCGGACTTTTGGAAACTGAAGCTTTCTTT. Its translation is CASSQEAGLLETEAFF.

The chain joins TRBV7-9 to TRBJ2-7; 9 bases match TRBD1. The ends lost 5 bases at V and 3 bases at J; junction bases unmatched: 5. The germline V gene has CDR1 SEHNR and CDR2 FQNEAQ (reference sequence). The CDR3 has 14 residues. CDR3 in amino acids: CASSPGQGRYEQYF. For the CDR3, the DNA is TGTGCCAGCAGCCCGGGACAGGGACGCTACGAGCAGTACTTC. The entire variable domain, with the rest obtained from reference TRBV7-9 and TRBJ2-7, is as follows: DTGVSQNPRHKITKRGQNVTFRCDPISEHNRLYWYRQTLGQGPEFLTYFQNEAQLEKSRLLSDRFSAERPKGSFSTLEIQRTEQGDSAMYLCASSPGQGRYEQYFGPGTRLTVT.

The rearrangement uses TRBV6-5 and TRBJ1-3; 9 bases fit TRBD1. Germline lookup yields CDR1 MNHEY and CDR2 SVGAGI. The CDR3 is made up of 15 amino acids. Unmatched junction bases numbered 3, after V lost 2 bases and J lost 4 bases. The CDR3 is CASSYGTGSGNTIYF. The CDR3 DNA is TGTGCCAGCAGTTACGGGACAGGGTCCGGAAACACCATATATTTT.

The rearrangement joins TRBV19 to TRBJ1-6; 8 bases map to TRBD1. CDR3 size: 14 residues. V was clipped by 4 bases and J by 8 bases; unmatched bases: 4. The germline gives CDR1 LNHDA, CDR2 SQIVND (reference sequence). As DNA, the CDR3 is TGTGCCAGTAGTACAGGGGGCGGTCATTCACCCCTCCACTTT. This translates into CASSTGGGHSPLHF.

This clone appeared a single time. J is TRBJ2-3 and V is TRBV5-1; 9 positions match TRBD1. Germline V gene data show CDR1 as SGHRS and CDR2 as YFSETQ. V trimming: 4 bases; J trimming: 2 bases; junction bases outside the gene matches: 5. This CDR3 contains 15 residues. The CDR3 spells CASSQGQGVTDTQYF. The CDR3 nucleotides read TGCGCCAGCAGCCAGGGACAGGGAGTCACAGATACGCAGTATTTT. The variable domain in full, with the rest retrieved from reference TRBV5-1 and TRBJ2-3, is KAGVTQTPRYLIKTRGQQVTLSCSPISGHRSVSWYQQTPGQGLQFLFEYFSETQRNKGNFPGRFSGRQFSNSRSEMNVSTLELGDSALYLCASSQGQGVTDTQYFGPGTRLTVL.

The chain recombines TRBV15 with TRBJ1-1; TRBD1 is a possible D gene (5 bases). The CDR3 contains 15 residues. V lost 0 bases and J 1 base, leaving 9 bases between the germline ends. CDR1 is LNHNV and CDR2 is YYDKDF in the germline V gene (reference sequence). In nucleotides, the CDR3 is TGTGCCACCAGCAGAGACATACAGGAGAACACTGAAGCTTTCTTT. It translates to CATSRDIQENTEAFF.

This chain joins TRBV6-1 and TRBJ1-5; D is unclear. This CDR3 is 15 amino acids long. V was clipped by 0 bases and J by 16 bases, with 22 bases between them. Germline assignment: CDR1 MNHNS and CDR2 SASEGT. CDR3 sequence reads: CASSEAGIVSISFHF. In nucleotides, the CDR3 is TGTGCCAGCAGTGAAGCCGGGATTGTCTCAATCAGCTTCCATTTT.

The V and J genes are TRBV6-1 and TRBJ1-1; 7 bases align to TRBD1. Germline values: CDR1 MNHNS, CDR2 SASEGT. The CDR3 has 15 residues. The junction had 9 bases not matched to a gene; V was cut back by 2 bases and J by 6 bases. CDR3 amino acids: CASSELTGSTAEAFF. The CDR3 region has the DNA TGTGCCAGCAGTGAACTGACAGGGTCGACGGCTGAAGCTTTCTTT.

This chain connects TRBV9 to TRBJ2-5, with 11 nucleotides matching TRBD2. Looked up from germline, CDR1 is SGDLS and CDR2 is YYNGEE. This CDR3 has 17 residues. Trimming at V came to 2 bases and at J to 1 base, leaving 7 bases not matched to a gene. DNA for the CDR3: TGTGCCAGCAGCGTGGATACTAGCGGGGGACTCCAAGAGACCCAGTACTTC. Residues: CASSVDTSGGLQETQYF.

The chain couples TRBV19 to TRBJ1-1, with D possibly being TRBD1 (6 bases). The CDR3 runs 14 residues. From germline, CDR1 is LNHDA and CDR2 SQIVND (reference sequence). V was cut by 3 bases and J by 1 base, with 9 bases left in between. CDR3 bases: TGTGCCAGTAGTATCCGAGGGGGGAACACTGAAGCTTTCTTT. Amino acid sequence: CASSIRGGNTEAFF.

This clone was observed once. This chain joins TRBV5-6 and TRBJ1-1, with D perhaps TRBD1 (6 bases). V was pared by 0 bases and J by 3 bases, with 21 bases between. CDR1 is SGHDT and CDR2 is YYEEEE in the germline V gene. This CDR3 is built from 18 residues. CDR3 residues: CASSLGGVGRGSDTEAFF. CDR3 bases: TGTGCCAGCAGCTTGGGAGGAGTGGGCAGGGGATCGGACACTGAAGCTTTCTTT.

This sequence joins TRBV6-6 and TRBJ1-2, with 7 nucleotides matching TRBD1. V lost 6 bases and J lost 0; bases outside the gene matches: 10. The CDR3 is 16 amino acids. Per the germline V gene, CDR1 is MNHNY and CDR2 is SVGAGI (reference sequence). CDR3 loop: CASSPTGSSPNYGYTF. The CDR3 DNA is TGTGCCAGCAGCCCGACAGGGTCGTCGCCTAACTATGGCTACACCTTC.

CDR3 DNA: TGTGCCAGCCGGGGACAGGGAATGAACACTGAAGCTTTCTTT. It encodes CASRGQGMNTEAFF. The rearrangement uses TRBV5-6 and TRBJ1-1; 9 bases match TRBD1. The CDR3 consists of 14 residues. Looked up from germline, CDR1 is SGHDT and CDR2 is YYEEEE. Trimming removed 7 bases from V and 0 bases from J; junction bases left unmatched: 4.

The rearrangement links TRBV5-6 to TRBJ1-1; D call uncertain. CDR1 and CDR2 from the germline V gene are SGHDT and YYEEEE. Trimming left V 2 bases short and J 1 base short, with 9 bases between. The CDR3 extends over 14 amino acids. The CDR3 is CASSFPTENTEAFF. Written as DNA, the CDR3 is TGTGCCAGCAGCTTCCCCACAGAGAACACTGAAGCTTTCTTT. The variable domain in full, completed from reference TRBV5-6 and TRBJ1-1, reads DAGVTQSPTHLIKTRGQQVTLRCSPKSGHDTVSWYQQALGQGPQFIFQYYEEEERQRGNFPDRFSGHQFPNYSSELNVNALLLGDSALYLCASSFPTENTEAFFGQGTRLTVV.

This chain uses TRBV19 with TRBJ1-1, with D perhaps TRBD1 (6 bases). V gave up 0 bases and J gave up 1 base, with 30 bases separating them. This CDR3 is built from 22 residues. Germline lookup yields CDR1 LNHDA and CDR2 SQIVND (reference sequence). The CDR3, as DNA: TGTGCCAGTAGTATAGATCTTACGATATATAGGGGGATGGTGAGTGGGAACACTGAAGCTTTCTTT. Its translation: CASSIDLTIYRGMVSGNTEAFF.

The gene calls are TRBV6-6 and TRBJ2-7; tentatively, D is TRBD1 (5 bases). The CDR3 loop spans 14 amino acids. V lost 5 bases to trimming and J lost 1 base, with 12 bases between them. CDR1 is MNHNY and CDR2 is SVGAGI in the germline V gene (reference sequence). The CDR3 DNA reads as TGTGCCAGCAGTCCAGACAGCCTATCCTACGAGCAGTACTTC. The encoded protein is CASSPDSLSYEQYF.

The genes are TRBV1 and TRBJ1-1; TRBD1 is taken as the D call from the table, unchecked against the DNA. TRBV1 is a pseudogene segment. The CDR3 totals 17 residues. CDR3 DNA: TGCACCAGCAGCCAACCAGAGATCGGAGACAGGGGTCTCGAAGCTTTCTTT. Amino acids: CTSSQPEIGDRGLEAFF.

V is TRBV27 and J is TRBJ2-5; weak D call: TRBD1 (6 bases). V was pared by 2 bases and J by 2 bases, with 12 bases between. The V gene's germline CDR1 is MNHEY and CDR2 SMNVEV (reference sequence). The CDR3 loop spans 15 amino acids. The CDR3 reads CASSLGWTAQETQYF. CDR3 in DNA: TGTGCCAGCAGTTTAGGTTGGACAGCTCAAGAGACCCAGTACTTC.

The chain is built from TRBV28 and TRBJ2-7; tentative D call: TRBD1 (5 bases). The V and J ends lost 3 bases and 3 bases respectively, with 6 bases between them. In germline, CDR1 is MDHEN, CDR2 SYDVKM. The CDR3 loop spans 12 amino acids. This CDR3 is CASSFQGYEQYF. As DNA, the CDR3 is TGTGCCAGCAGTTTTCAGGGCTACGAGCAGTACTTC.

The genes are TRBV4-1 and TRBJ2-2; D possibly corresponds to TRBD2 (6 bases). This CDR3 is 16 amino acids long. CDR1 and CDR2 from the germline V gene are MGHRA and YSYEKL. V lost 5 bases, J lost 0 bases, and 13 bases lay in between. CDR3 sequence (DNA): TGCGCCAGCAGCAATCCGGGACTCCCGAACACCGGGGAGCTGTTTTTT. Its translation is CASSNPGLPNTGELFF.

The chain uses TRBV9 and TRBJ1-2; 7 bases are shared with TRBD1. This CDR3 has 12 amino acids. Trimming cost V 3 bases and J 8 bases; bases outside gene matches: 4. Germline CDR1 reads SGDLS; CDR2 reads YYNGEE. Written as DNA, the CDR3 is TGTGCCAGCAGCGGACAGGGCACAGGCTACACCTTC. Its translation is CASSGQGTGYTF.

In its sample, this clone was seen once. The chain couples TRBV5-1 to TRBJ1-4; 9 bases line up with TRBD1. J gave up 3 bases and V 3 bases, and 12 bases lay outside the gene matches. From germline, CDR1 is SGHRS and CDR2 YFSETQ. CDR3 size: 18 residues. The CDR3 DNA reads TGCGCCAGCAGCTCCCTCGGACAGGGGAAGGGGGCTAATGAAAAACTGTTTTTT. Translated: CASSSLGQGKGANEKLFF.

V is TRBV2 and J is TRBJ2-4; D remains ambiguous. This CDR3 region has 11 residues. The germline V gene encodes CDR1 SNHLY and CDR2 FYNNEI. The V and J ends lost 4 bases and 12 bases respectively, with 10 bases between them. Here the CDR3 reads CASSVESSQYF. The CDR3 coding sequence is TGTGCCAGCAGTGTGGAGTCTAGTCAGTACTTC.

This chain joins TRBV25-1 and TRBJ2-3, with 8 bases fitting TRBD2. The CDR3 length is 17 residues. J gave up 1 base and V 4 bases, and 10 bases lay outside the gene matches. From germline, CDR1 is MGHDK and CDR2 SYGVNS. The CDR3 DNA follows: TGTGCCAGCAGTGGGACCCAGCGGGGGAGACGCACAGATACGCAGTATTTT. It is translated as CASSGTQRGRRTDTQYF.

The chain carries TRBV13 and TRBJ2-3; 9 positions agree with TRBD2. Trimming removed 6 bases from V and 6 bases from J; junction bases left unmatched: 10. Germline V gives CDR1 PRHDT, CDR2 FYEKMQ (reference sequence). This CDR3 spans 15 amino acids. Written as DNA, the CDR3 is TGTGCCAGCAGTCCTAGCGGGGCCCAACGCGATACGCAGTATTTT. As protein: CASSPSGAQRDTQYF.

V and J are TRBV30 and TRBJ1-1; 8 nucleotides align to TRBD1. This CDR3 has 17 amino acids. Trimming at V came to 3 bases and at J to 1 base, leaving 13 bases not matched to a gene. Looked up from germline, CDR1 is GTSNPN and CDR2 is SVGIG (reference sequence). CDR3 region: CAWRRDARGQENTEAFF. CDR3 coding DNA: TGTGCCTGGAGGAGGGACGCAAGGGGACAGGAGAACACTGAAGCTTTCTTT. Together with reference TRBV30 and TRBJ1-1, the CDR3 gives the full variable domain: SQTIHQWPATLVQPVGSPLSLECTVEGTSNPNLYWYRQAAGRGLQLLFYSVGIGQISSEVPQNLSASRPQDRQFILSSKKLLLSDSGFYLCAWRRDARGQENTEAFFGQGTRLTVV.